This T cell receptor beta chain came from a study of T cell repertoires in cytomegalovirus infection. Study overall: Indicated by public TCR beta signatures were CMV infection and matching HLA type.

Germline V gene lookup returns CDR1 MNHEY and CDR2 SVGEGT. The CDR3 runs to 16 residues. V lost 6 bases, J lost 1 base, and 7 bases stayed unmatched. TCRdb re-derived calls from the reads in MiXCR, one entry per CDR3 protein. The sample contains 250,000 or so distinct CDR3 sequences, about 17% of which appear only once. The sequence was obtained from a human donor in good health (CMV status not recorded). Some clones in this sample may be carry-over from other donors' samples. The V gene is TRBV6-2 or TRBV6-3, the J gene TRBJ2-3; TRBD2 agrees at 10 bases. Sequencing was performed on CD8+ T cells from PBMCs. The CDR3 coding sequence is TGTGCCAGCAGCCTAGCGGGGGTTGTGGGCACAGATACGCAGTATTTT. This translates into CASSLAGVVGTDTQYF.